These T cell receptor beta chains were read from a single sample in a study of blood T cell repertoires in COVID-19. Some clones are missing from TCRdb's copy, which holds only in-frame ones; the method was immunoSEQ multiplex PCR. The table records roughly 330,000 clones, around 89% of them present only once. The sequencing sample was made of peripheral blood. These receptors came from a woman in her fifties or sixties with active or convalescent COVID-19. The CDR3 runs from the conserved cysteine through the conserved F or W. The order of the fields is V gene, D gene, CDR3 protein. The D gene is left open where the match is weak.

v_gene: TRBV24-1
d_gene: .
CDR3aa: CATSDFSGDYGYTF

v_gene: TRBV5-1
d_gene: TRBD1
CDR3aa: CASSPGQGNQPQHF

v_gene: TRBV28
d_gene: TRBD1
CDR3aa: CASGRGQTEAFF

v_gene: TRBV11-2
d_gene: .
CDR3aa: CASSPSGDRVVPGELFF

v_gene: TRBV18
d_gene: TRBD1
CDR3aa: CASSDVVGTGAGYTF

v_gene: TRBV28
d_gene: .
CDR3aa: CASDRGSPWPQHF

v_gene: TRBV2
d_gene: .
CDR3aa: CASSENRQETQYF

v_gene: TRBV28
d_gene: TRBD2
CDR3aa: CASRPSGLGFYEQYF

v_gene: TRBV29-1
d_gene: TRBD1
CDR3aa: CSVVGTGATGELFF

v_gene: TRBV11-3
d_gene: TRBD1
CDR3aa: CASSLGVAGQGMETQYF

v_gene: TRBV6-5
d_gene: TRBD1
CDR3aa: CASSWTGTEAFF

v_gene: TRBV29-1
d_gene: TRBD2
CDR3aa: CSASGTTTQADTQYF

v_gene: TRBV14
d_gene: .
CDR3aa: CASSPTGNSPEAFF

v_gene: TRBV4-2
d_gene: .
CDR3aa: CASSQELVTGPEQYF

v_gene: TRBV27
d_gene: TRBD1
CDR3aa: CASSPPPGQGSYNSPLHF

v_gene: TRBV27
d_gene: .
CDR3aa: CASWGQPYNSPLHF

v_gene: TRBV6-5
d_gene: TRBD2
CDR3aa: CASSYDGLAGDETQYF

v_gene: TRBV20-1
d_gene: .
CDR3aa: CSAANNEQFF

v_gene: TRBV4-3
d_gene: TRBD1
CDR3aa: CASSPHLGQGSNEKLFF

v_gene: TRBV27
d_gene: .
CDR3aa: CASALSRPYGYTF

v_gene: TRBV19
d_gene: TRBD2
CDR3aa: CASRKSGSVDTQYF

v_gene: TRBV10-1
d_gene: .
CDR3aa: CAGQGNTEAFF

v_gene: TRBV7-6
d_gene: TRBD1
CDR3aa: CASSTGTGTGNTIYF

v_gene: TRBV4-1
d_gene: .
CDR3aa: CASSPGTRSRGRSYEQYF

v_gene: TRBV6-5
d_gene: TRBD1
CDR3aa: CASSYFTGVDEQYF

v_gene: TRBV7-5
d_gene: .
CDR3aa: CARRSAGGFFQVGSPLHF

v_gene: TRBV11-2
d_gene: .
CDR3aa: CASSSMEGLSRYNEQFF

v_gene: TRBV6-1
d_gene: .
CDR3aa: CASSEEPRSYEQYF

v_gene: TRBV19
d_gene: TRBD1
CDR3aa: CASSDRAGYGYTF

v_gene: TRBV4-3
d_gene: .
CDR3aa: CASSQDQWPYTF

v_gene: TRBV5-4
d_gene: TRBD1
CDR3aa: CASSILDRDRSPLHF

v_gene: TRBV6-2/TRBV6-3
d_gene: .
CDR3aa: CASSFQGRLYEQYF

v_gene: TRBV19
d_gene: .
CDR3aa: CASSLGAASNQPQHF

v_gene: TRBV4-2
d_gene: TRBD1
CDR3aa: CASSYPGGQGAPNTEAFF

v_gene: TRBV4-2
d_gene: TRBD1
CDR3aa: CASSSPRPFGTGDHEQYF

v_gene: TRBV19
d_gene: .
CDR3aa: CASSIPPSTEAFF

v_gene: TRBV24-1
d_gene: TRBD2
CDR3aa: CATSGWASGRHEQYF

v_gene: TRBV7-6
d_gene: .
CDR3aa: CASSLSGNVVNTEAFF

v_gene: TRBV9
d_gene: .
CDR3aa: CASSVDPGGRGYTF

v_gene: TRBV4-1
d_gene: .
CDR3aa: CASSHSSDGYTF

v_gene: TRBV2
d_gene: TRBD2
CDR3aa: CASRVAGGYEQYF

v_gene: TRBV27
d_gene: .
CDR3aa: CASSKDRGGYEQYF

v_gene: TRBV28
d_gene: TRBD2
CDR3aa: CASSPTIPQAGVYEQYF

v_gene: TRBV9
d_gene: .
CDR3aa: CASSEQGSSGNTIYF

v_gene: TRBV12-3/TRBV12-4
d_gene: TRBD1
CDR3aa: CASSLRQGSGYTF

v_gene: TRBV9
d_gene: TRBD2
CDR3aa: CASSPRVSGGQEQFF

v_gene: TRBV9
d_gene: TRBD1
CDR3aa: CASSAGTGSRARLHF

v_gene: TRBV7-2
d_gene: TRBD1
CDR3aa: CASSLDRGQGQPQHF